The next 27 T cell receptor beta chains were all read from a single sample in a study of blood T cell repertoires in COVID-19. Repertoires were generated with immunoSEQ multiplex PCR, while TCRdb's copy carries only in-frame clones and drops some. The table has about 220,000 clones, 85% to 90% seen once. The sequencing input was PBMCs or T cells enriched from blood (not recorded which). The receptors stem from a man younger than 40 who had been exposed to COVID-19.

The CDR3, as DNA: TGTGCCAGCACCTTGACAGTATACAATGAGCAGTTCTTC. It codes for CASTLTVYNEQFF. The chain links TRBV2 to TRBJ2-1; weak D call: TRBD1 (5 bases). Germline assignment: CDR1 SNHLY and CDR2 FYNNEI. This CDR3 is built from 13 residues. The V end was cut by 7 bases, the J end by 4 bases, with 11 bases between.

The genes are TRBV5-4 and TRBJ2-1; 11 positions match TRBD2. This CDR3 is built from 17 residues. V lost 5 bases, J lost 4 bases, and 11 bases stayed unmatched. Germline CDR1 SGHNT, CDR2 YYREEE (reference sequence). CDR3 DNA sequence: TGTGCCAGCAGTCCTCCTAGCGGGGGGCCCGCTTACAATGAGCAGTTCTTC. Its protein is CASSPPSGGPAYNEQFF.

The chain couples TRBV10-3 to TRBJ2-1; 7 positions match TRBD1. Germline CDR1 and CDR2: ENHRY and SYGVKD. With V trimmed by 10 bases and J by 6 bases, 12 bases remained unmatched. This CDR3 has 14 amino acids. CDR3 bases: TGTGCCACCCTGGAACCGGGACAGTTCAATGAGCAGTTCTTC. Translation gives CATLEPGQFNEQFF.

The chain recombines TRBV4-3 with TRBJ1-1, with a tentative D call TRBD1 (6 bases). CDR1 and CDR2 (germline): LGHNA, YSLEER. V gave up 0 bases and J gave up 5 bases, with 10 bases separating them. This CDR3 is 14 amino acids long. CDR3 amino acids: CASSQDTGLTEAFF. The CDR3 region has the DNA TGCGCCAGCAGCCAAGACACAGGGCTAACTGAAGCTTTCTTT.

This rearrangement joins TRBV18 to TRBJ2-2, with D maybe TRBD1 (5 bases). V was shortened by 4 bases and J by 1 base, with 10 bases between the two germline ends. Germline CDR1 is KGHSH and CDR2 is LQKENI. This CDR3 is built from 15 residues. CDR3 DNA: TGTGCCAGCTCACGTCGCACAGGGAACACCGGGGAGCTGTTTTTT. Residues: CASSRRTGNTGELFF.

V is TRBV5-1 and J is TRBJ1-2; D may be TRBD1 (6 bases). Trimming stripped 4 bases from V and 5 bases from J, with 9 bases between. CDR3 length: 12 amino acids. Germline assignment: CDR1 SGHRS and CDR2 YFSETQ. CDR3 sequence reads: CASSTQGYGYTF. The CDR3, as DNA: TGCGCCAGCAGCACACAGGGATATGGCTACACCTTC.

This clone came up once. The genes are TRBV14 and TRBJ2-7; D might be TRBD2 (6 bases). Deletions cut 1 base from V and 1 base from J, with 8 bases between. This CDR3 spans 14 amino acids. Germline V CDR1 and CDR2: SGHDN, FVKESK. CDR3 coding DNA: TGTGCCAGCAGCCAAGTAGCGGAGTCCTACGAGCAGTACTTC. Its protein product is CASSQVAESYEQYF.

This clone was counted a few times. The genes are TRBV7-9 and TRBJ2-3, with 7 bases aligning to TRBD2. The CDR3 extends over 14 amino acids. Germline CDR1 SEHNR, CDR2 FQNEAQ (reference sequence). The V gene end was trimmed by 11 bases and the J gene end by 2 bases; junction bases not matched to a gene: 10. The CDR3 reads CAGGGRGYTDTQYF. In DNA form, the CDR3 reads TGTGCCGGGGGAGGGCGGGGATACACAGATACGCAGTATTTT. Variable domain in full (rest from reference TRBV7-9 and TRBJ2-3): DTGVSQNPRHKITKRGQNVTFRCDPISEHNRLYWYRQTLGQGPEFLTYFQNEAQLEKSRLLSDRFSAERPKGSFSTLEIQRTEQGDSAMYLCAGGGRGYTDTQYFGPGTRLTVL.

The rearrangement uses TRBV5-1 and TRBJ1-2; 12 nucleotides match TRBD1. The germline V gene encodes CDR1 SGHRS and CDR2 YFSETQ. V lost 4 bases and J lost 2; bases outside the gene matches: 12. The CDR3 runs 18 residues. The CDR3 nucleotides are TGCGCCAGCAGCCTGATTTCGGGACAGGGGGCGCCGAACTATGGCTACACCTTC. Encoded protein: CASSLISGQGAPNYGYTF.

This clone has a handful of counts. The gene calls are TRBV27 and TRBJ2-1; 7 bases fit TRBD1. In germline, CDR1 is MNHEY, CDR2 SMNVEV (reference sequence). CDR3 length: 15 residues. J lost 10 bases, V lost 3 bases, and 12 bases had no gene match. CDR3 loop: CASSFSTGNAGEQFF. As DNA, the CDR3 is TGTGCCAGCAGTTTCTCGACAGGGAACGCTGGGGAGCAGTTCTTC.

The chain uses TRBV29-1 and TRBJ2-3, with TRBD2 matching over 14 bases. V shed 5 bases, J shed 5 bases, and the junction held 6 bases outside the gene matches. The germline V gene has CDR1 SQVTM and CDR2 ANQGSEA. This CDR3 has 15 residues. CDR3 sequence: CSVSGLAGVGDTQYF. The CDR3 DNA is TGCAGCGTTTCGGGACTAGCGGGGGTGGGAGATACGCAGTATTTT.

This clone appeared once. This chain joins TRBV19 and TRBJ2-7; weak D call: TRBD2 (6 bases). The V gene's germline CDR1 is LNHDA and CDR2 SQIVND (reference sequence). The CDR3 contains 16 residues. Trimming left V 5 bases short and J 1 base short, with 18 bases between. The CDR3 DNA follows: TGTGCCAGTAGTGTGCAGGGACTTTCCAAGTCCTACGAGCAGTACTTC. Amino acid sequence: CASSVQGLSKSYEQYF.

This chain uses TRBV2 with TRBJ1-2, with 7 nucleotides matching TRBD1. Germline assignment: CDR1 SNHLY and CDR2 FYNNEI. This CDR3 comprises 13 residues. V shed 6 bases and J 3 bases; nucleotides not matched to a gene: 4. The CDR3 DNA reads TGTGCCAGCAGGCCCGGGACAGACTATGGCTACACCTTC. Protein: CASRPGTDYGYTF.

This clone was recorded once. The rearrangement joins TRBV7-9 to TRBJ1-1; D is uncertain. The CDR3 contains 13 residues. Trimming left V 5 bases short and J 3 bases short, with 10 bases between. The V gene's germline CDR1 is SEHNR and CDR2 FQNEAQ (reference sequence). The CDR3 here is CASSLMGDTEAFF. The DNA for the CDR3 is TGTGCCAGCAGCCTCATGGGCGACACTGAAGCTTTCTTT.

A few counts support this clone. The rearrangement links TRBV3-1 (or the pseudogene TRBV3-2) to TRBJ1-1; D possibly corresponds to TRBD1 (6 bases). The ends were cut back, 3 bases at V and 4 bases at J, with 15 bases in the middle. This CDR3 has 15 residues. The V gene's germline CDR1 is LGHDT and CDR2 YNNKEL (reference sequence). The DNA of the CDR3 is TGTGCCAGCAGCCATCGAACAGGGTGGAGCACTGAAGCTTTCTTT. Protein product: CASSHRTGWSTEAFF.

The V call is TRBV21-1, the J call TRBJ2-4; the D call in the table, TRBD1, was not verified against the DNA. TRBV21-1 has pseudogene status. The CDR3 has 15 amino acids. CDR3 sequence: CASSARTERQNIQYF. In nucleotides, the CDR3 is TGTGCCAGCAGCGCCCGGACAGAAAGACAAAACATTCAGTACTTC.

V and J are TRBV2 and TRBJ1-5; D is perhaps TRBD1 (5 bases). Between the trimmed V and J ends, which lost 8 bases and 2 bases, there was a span of 13 bases. This CDR3 region has 14 residues. Germline lookup yields CDR1 SNHLY and CDR2 FYNNEI. In nucleotides, the CDR3 is TGTGCCAGCCTTCCCAGGGAGGGCAATCAGCCCCAGCATTTT. It is translated as CASLPREGNQPQHF.

The chain combines TRBV2 with TRBJ2-3, with D hard to call. Deletions cut 8 bases from V and 5 bases from J, with 17 bases between. Germline CDR1 and CDR2: SNHLY and FYNNEI. This CDR3 spans 14 amino acids. The CDR3 here is CASGDGYQRDTQYF. DNA of the CDR3: TGTGCCAGCGGCGACGGGTACCAGAGAGATACGCAGTATTTT.

The chain couples TRBV7-9 to TRBJ1-4; a possible D gene is TRBD1 (5 bases). The CDR3 is made up of 16 amino acids. The V gene's germline CDR1 is SEHNR and CDR2 FQNEAQ (reference sequence). V was trimmed by 4 bases and J by 7 bases, leaving 19 bases between them. This CDR3 is CASSYVSPGQAEKLFF. The CDR3 DNA reads as TGTGCCAGCAGCTACGTAAGTCCAGGACAAGCTGAAAAACTGTTTTTT.

The V gene is TRBV20-1, the J gene TRBJ2-5, with TRBD2 as a possible D gene (5 bases). The CDR3 is 13 residues long. Germline values: CDR1 DFQATT, CDR2 SNEGSKA (reference sequence). V was clipped by 3 bases and J by 4 bases, with 12 bases between them. The CDR3 spells CSASRGNRETQYF. For the CDR3, the DNA is TGCAGTGCTAGTCGAGGGAACAGAGAGACCCAGTACTTC.

The chain is built from TRBV6-2 or TRBV6-3 and TRBJ2-7, with D maybe TRBD2 (7 bases). Deletions cut 2 bases from V and 3 bases from J, with 11 bases between. This CDR3 is 14 amino acids long. Germline CDR1 MNHEY, CDR2 SVGEGT. The DNA for the CDR3 is TGTGCCAGCAGTTACCAGGGAGGGGGCTACGAGCAGTACTTC. The encoded protein is CASSYQGGGYEQYF.

This chain uses TRBV4-1 with TRBJ2-1, with D possibly being TRBD1 (5 bases). Germline V gives CDR1 MGHRA, CDR2 YSYEKL. Trimming pared 2 bases from V and 8 bases from J, leaving 16 bases between. This CDR3 has 15 amino acids. CDR3: CASSQLGYRSDEQFF. The CDR3 region has the DNA TGCGCCAGCAGCCAACTGGGGTACAGGTCGGATGAGCAGTTCTTC.

About this clone itself: This same CDR3 is encoded by further DNA sequences in the sample. The gene calls are TRBV5-1 and TRBJ1-1, with 9 bases identical to TRBD1. Germline CDR1 SGHRS, CDR2 YFSETQ. The CDR3 is 14 residues long. The V gene end was trimmed by 4 bases and the J gene end by 1 base; junction bases not matched to a gene: 2. CDR3 amino acids: CASSLDRGNTEAFF. The CDR3 nucleotides read TGCGCCAGCAGCCTGGACAGGGGGAACACTGAAGCTTTCTTT.

This clone has only one observation. The V and J genes are TRBV5-6 and TRBJ1-4, with D maybe TRBD1 (5 bases). The CDR3 extends over 14 amino acids. Germline lookup yields CDR1 SGHDT and CDR2 YYEEEE. The V end was cut by 1 base, the J end by 11 bases, with 15 bases between. The CDR3 here is CASSLRDQGGKLFF. CDR3 DNA sequence: TGTGCCAGCAGCTTGAGGGACCAAGGAGGGAAACTGTTTTTT.

V usage is TRBV6-5 and J usage is TRBJ1-2, with D unclear. Trimming left V 9 bases short and J 0 bases short, with 5 bases between. CDR1 MNHEY and CDR2 SVGAGI come from the germline V gene. The CDR3 covers 11 residues. Here the CDR3 DNA reads TGTGCCAGTACAGCTAACTATGGCTACACCTTC. Protein: CASTANYGYTF.

The V and J genes are TRBV7-2 and TRBJ2-7; D not resolved. The germline gives CDR1 SGHTA, CDR2 FQGNSA. V gave up 3 bases and J gave up 3 bases, with 12 bases separating them. The CDR3 extends over 14 amino acids. The DNA for the CDR3 is TGTGCCAGCAGCTTTTACGACGGGTACTACGAGCAGTACTTC. Translating it yields CASSFYDGYYEQYF.

This chain joins TRBV4-2 and TRBJ1-2; D gene uncertain. Germline loops: CDR1 LGHNA, CDR2 YNFKEQ. CDR3 length equals 12 residues. Trimming shortened V by 8 bases and J by 2 bases, and 9 bases separated the two germline ends. CDR3 amino acids: CASQASNYGYTF. The CDR3, as DNA: TGTGCCAGCCAGGCCTCGAACTATGGCTACACCTTC.